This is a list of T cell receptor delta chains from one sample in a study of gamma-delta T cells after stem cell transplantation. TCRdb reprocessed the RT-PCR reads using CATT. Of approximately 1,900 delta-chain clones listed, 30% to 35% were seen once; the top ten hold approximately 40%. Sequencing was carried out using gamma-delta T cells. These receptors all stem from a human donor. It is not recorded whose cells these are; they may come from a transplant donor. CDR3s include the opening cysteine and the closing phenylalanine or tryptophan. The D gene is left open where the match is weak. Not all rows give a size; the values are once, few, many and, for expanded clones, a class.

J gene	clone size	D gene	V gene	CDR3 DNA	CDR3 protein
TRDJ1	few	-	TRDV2	TGTGCCTGTGACACCGTGCCTTCCCTCCCGCTGGGTGCCCAGTACACCGATAAACTCATCTTT	CACDTVPSLPLGAQYTDKLIF
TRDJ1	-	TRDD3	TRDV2	TGTGCCTGTGACCCGCTACTGGGGGATACGCATACCCGTAAACTCATCTTT	CACDPLLGDTHTRKLIF
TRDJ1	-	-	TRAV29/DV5	TGTGCAGCAAGGGCACCCCGGGAAACCGATAAACTCATCTTT	CAARAPRETDKLIF
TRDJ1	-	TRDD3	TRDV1	TGTGCTCTTGGGTCCCTACTCCTCCTGGGGGATACGCCCCACACCGATAAACTCATCTTT	CALGSLLLLGDTPHTDKLIF
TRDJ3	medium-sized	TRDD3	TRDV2	TGTGCCTGTGACCGGATGGGGGACCCAAGCTCCTGGGACACCCGACAGATGTTTTTC	CACDRMGDPSSWDTRQMFF
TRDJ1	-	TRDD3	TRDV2	TGTGCCTGTGACCCCGTTCCGGTCGCTGAGGGGGATACCGGGGCGGAACTCATCTTT	CACDPVPVAEGDTGAELIF
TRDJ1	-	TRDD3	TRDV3	TGTGCCTCTTGTCCCCCCCACTGGGGCACTAACACCGATAAACTCATCTTT	CASCPPHWGTNTDKLIF
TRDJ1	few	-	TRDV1	TGTGCTCTTGGGGAATTAGGCGTCTGGGGCCTTCCCGAGGATTCCTGGGGGTTCCGCCGCGCCGATAAACTCATCTTT	CALGELGVWGLPEDSWGFRRADKLIF
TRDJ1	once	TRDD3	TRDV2	TGTGCCTGTGACACATACTTTAACTCTGGGGGAAACACCGATAAACTCATCTTT	CACDTYFNSGGNTDKLIF
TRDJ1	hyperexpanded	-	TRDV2	TGTGCCTGTGACACTCTTCCTACGGGGCCTGGGGGACCCCCGACCGACACCGATAAACTCATCTTT	CACDTLPTGPGGPPTDTDKLIF
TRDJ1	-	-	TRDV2	TGTGCCTGTGACACCATATCCCCGAGGGACGGAGATAAACTCATCTTT	CACDTISPRDGDKLIF
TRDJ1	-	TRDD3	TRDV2	TGTGCCTGTGACCCAGGCTCGTACTGGGGGATTGGCTCAAAACTCATCTTT	CACDPGSYWGIGSKLIF
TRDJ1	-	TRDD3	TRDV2	TGTGCCCGTGACCCAGTACTGGGGGATACCCTCAGGGGGTACACCGATAAACTCATCTTT	CARDPVLGDTLRGYTDKLIF
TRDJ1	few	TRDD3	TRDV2	TGTGCCTGTGACACCGTTCATCCCCTGGGGGCCAGCTCATTCCAGTTTTTAGAGTCCGATAAACTCATCTTT	CACDTVHPLGASSFQFLESDKLIF
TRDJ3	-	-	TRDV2	TGTGCCTGTGACACCGGCCGGCCCCCGGAACCCTGGGACACCCGACAGATGTTTTTC	CACDTGRPPEPWDTRQMFF
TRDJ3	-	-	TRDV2	TGTGCCTGTGACGTACTGGGCAAGAGCTCCTGGGACACCCGACAGATGTTTTTC	CACDVLGKSSWDTRQMFF
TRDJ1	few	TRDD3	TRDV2	TGTGCCTGTGACGTACTGGGGATCACCGATAAACTCATCTTT	CACDVLGITDKLIF
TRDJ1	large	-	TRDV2	TGTGCCTGTGACACCGTTGGGGTTAAGTCCGATAAACTCATCTTT	CACDTVGVKSDKLIF
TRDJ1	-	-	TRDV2	TGTGCCTGTGACACGGTGGCTGGGGATCCCCTTCGGACTCTCATCTTT	CACDTVAGDPLRTLIF
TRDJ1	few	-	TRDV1	TGTGCTCTTGGGGAATTGATGCCCTACCCAAAGATACTCAACACCGATAAACTCATCTTT	CALGELMPYPKILNTDKLIF
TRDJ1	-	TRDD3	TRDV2	TGTGCCTGTGACACCGTCCAGAGGGGATACCCCCAGTACACCGATAAACTCATCTTT	CACDTVQRGYPQYTDKLIF
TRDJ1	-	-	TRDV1	TGTGCTCTTGGGGAACTAGCTCTCTATGATAAACTCATCTTT	CALGELALYDKLIF
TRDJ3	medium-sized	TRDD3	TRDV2	TGTGCCTGTGACACTGGATGGGGGATACCCCCCGGCTGGGACACCCGACAGATGTTTTTC	CACDTGWGIPPGWDTRQMFF
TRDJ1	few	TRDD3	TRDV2	TGTGCCTGTGACACGCTGGGGGCTTACACCGATAAACTCATCTTT	CACDTLGAYTDKLIF
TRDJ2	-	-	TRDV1	TGTGCTCTTGGGGACCACTATTCCTACAGACTGGGGATTGTGGAGGCACAACTCTTCTTT	CALGDHYSYRLGIVEAQLFF
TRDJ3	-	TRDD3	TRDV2	TGTGCCTGTGACACCGTGGGCACTGGGGGATCAAGCTCCTGGGACACCCGACAGATGTTTTTC	CACDTVGTGGSSSWDTRQMFF
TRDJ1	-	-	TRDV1	TGTGCTCTTGGGGAACGACCCAAACGCCTGGGGCCCCGTGGGGATTACACCGATAAACTCATCTTT	CALGERPKRLGPRGDYTDKLIF
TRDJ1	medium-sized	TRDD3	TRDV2	TGTGCCTGTGACGCGGCTGGGGGAAGGAGGTACACCGATAAACTCATCTTT	CACDAAGGRRYTDKLIF
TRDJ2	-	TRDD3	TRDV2	TGTGCCTGTGACACCCCGTGGAATCCTACGTCGGGGGATAACCCTTTGACAGCACAACTCTTCTTT	CACDTPWNPTSGDNPLTAQLFF
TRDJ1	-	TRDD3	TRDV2	TGTGCCTGTGACACCGTAACCCTCCTGGGGGACACTAGGTACACCGATAAACTCATCTTT	CACDTVTLLGDTRYTDKLIF
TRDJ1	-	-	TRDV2	TGTGCCTGTGACACCGATAAACTCATCTTT	CACDTDKLIF
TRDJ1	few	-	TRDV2	TGTGCCTGTGACACCGTGGATAGCACCGATAAACTCATCTTT	CACDTVDSTDKLIF
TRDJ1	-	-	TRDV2	TGTGCCTGTGACACCGTGGATGGGGGGGGCACCGATAAACTCATCTTT	CACDTVDGGGTDKLIF
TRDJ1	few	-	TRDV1	TGTGCTCTTGGGAATGAGGGGGGAGCGTACACCGATAAACTCATCTTT	CALGNEGGAYTDKLIF
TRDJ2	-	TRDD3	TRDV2	TGTGCCTGCGACCCCCTCCGGGGGGATACAAGGGCAGCACAACTCTTCTTT	CACDPLRGDTRAAQLFF
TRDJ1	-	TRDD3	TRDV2	TGTGCCTGTGACGGGCTAAGTGCTGGGGGATACGAAAAACTCATCTTT	CACDGLSAGGYEKLIF
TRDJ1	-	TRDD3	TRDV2	TGTGCCTGTGACGCAACGGATCTCGTACTGGGGGGGTTCATCTTT	CACDATDLVLGGFIF
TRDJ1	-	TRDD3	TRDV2	TGTGCCTGTGACACCCTGGGGGGCGATAAACTCATCTTT	CACDTLGGDKLIF
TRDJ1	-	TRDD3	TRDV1	TGTGCTCTTGGGGAAGCGATCCCATACCGGGGGATAGGAGCCGATAAACTCATCTTT	CALGEAIPYRGIGADKLIF
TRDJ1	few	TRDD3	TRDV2	TGTGCCTGTGACCTCGTCCGAAGTACTGGGGACTCTATGCGGTACACCGATAAACTCATCTTT	CACDLVRSTGDSMRYTDKLIF
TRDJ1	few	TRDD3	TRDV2	TGTGCCTGTGACACCGTCGGTACTGGGGGATACGTCCCGTCTGATAAACTCATCTTT	CACDTVGTGGYVPSDKLIF